This T cell receptor (beta chain) was recorded in a study of blood T cell repertoires in COVID-19. Study-wide context: Acute and convalescent COVID-19 samples came from the United States, Italy and Spain. In each case, the material was cDNA or gDNA derived from T cells, B-cell-depleted T cells, or PBMCs.

In the original workflow: Amplification with reference gene primers provided the estimates of nucleated cell counts. Assay: immunoSEQ multiplex PCR; the TCRdb copy retains only in-frame clones and omits some. V and J calls and clone size are those listed in that table; D and trimming were worked out from the DNA. The top ten clones hold 6.3% of a sample with tens of thousands of clones, 65% to 85% of them seen once. Those enrolled in Seattle joined during active infection and were followed longitudinally afterward. J was trimmed by 6 bases and V by 2 bases; bases with no gene match: 7. CDR1 and CDR2 from the germline V gene are MNHEY and SVGEGT. The CDR3 runs 15 residues.

This chain links TRBV6-2 or TRBV6-3 with TRBJ2-7; 10 bases map to TRBD2. The sample comprised peripheral blood. The receptor was derived from a man between 65 and 85 years old with COVID-19, enrolled during active disease. CDR3 nucleotide sequence: TGTGCCAGCAGTTACCGCAGCGGGAGGGCCTTCGAGCAGTACTTC. Amino acid sequence: CASSYRSGRAFEQYF.